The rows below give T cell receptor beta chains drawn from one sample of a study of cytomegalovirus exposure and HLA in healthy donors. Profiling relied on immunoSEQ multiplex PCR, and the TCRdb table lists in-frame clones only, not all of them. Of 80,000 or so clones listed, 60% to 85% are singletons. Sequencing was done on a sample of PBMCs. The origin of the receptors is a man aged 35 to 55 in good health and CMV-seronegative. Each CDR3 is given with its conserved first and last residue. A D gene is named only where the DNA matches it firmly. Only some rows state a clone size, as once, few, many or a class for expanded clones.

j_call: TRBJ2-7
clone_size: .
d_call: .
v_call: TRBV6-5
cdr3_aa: CASSERILYEQYF
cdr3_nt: TGTGCCAGCAGTGAGCGGATCCTCTACGAGCAGTACTTC

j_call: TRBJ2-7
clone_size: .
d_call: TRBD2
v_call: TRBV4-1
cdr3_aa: CASSQDPSGRAHFSDNVYEQYF
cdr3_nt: TGCGCCAGCAGCCAAGATCCTAGCGGGAGGGCCCACTTCAGCGATAACGTCTACGAGCAGTACTTC

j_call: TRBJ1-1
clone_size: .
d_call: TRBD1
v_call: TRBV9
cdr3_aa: CASSVAGGSEAFF
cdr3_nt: TGTGCCAGCAGCGTAGCAGGGGGCTCTGAAGCTTTCTTT

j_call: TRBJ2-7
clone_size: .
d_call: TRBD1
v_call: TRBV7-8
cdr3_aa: CASEPGTGSYEQYF
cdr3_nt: TGTGCCAGCGAACCCGGGACAGGGAGCTACGAGCAGTACTTC

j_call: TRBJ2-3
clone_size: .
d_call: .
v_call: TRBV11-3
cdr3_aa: CASSLTPSTDTQYF
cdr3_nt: TGTGCCAGCAGCTTAACTCCTAGCACAGATACGCAGTATTTT

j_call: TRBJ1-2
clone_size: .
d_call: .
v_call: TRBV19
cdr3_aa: CASSPSGGPGYGYTF
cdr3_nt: TGTGCCAGTAGTCCATCAGGAGGCCCCGGCTATGGCTACACCTTC

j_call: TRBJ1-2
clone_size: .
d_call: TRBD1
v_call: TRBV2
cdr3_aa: CASSLNRGRGYGYTF
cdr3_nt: TGTGCCAGCAGTCTAAACAGGGGTCGGGGCTATGGCTACACCTTC

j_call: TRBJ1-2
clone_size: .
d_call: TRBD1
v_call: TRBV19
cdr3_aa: CASSAGQVLLSNYGYTF
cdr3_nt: TGTGCCAGTAGTGCCGGACAGGTCCTCCTCTCTAACTATGGCTACACCTTC

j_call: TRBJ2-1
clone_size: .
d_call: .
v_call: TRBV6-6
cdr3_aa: CASRLMSDEQFF
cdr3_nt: TGTGCCAGCAGACTAATGAGTGATGAGCAGTTCTTC

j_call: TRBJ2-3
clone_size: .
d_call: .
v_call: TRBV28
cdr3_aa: CASSFRRGYPVTDTQYF
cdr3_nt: TGTGCCAGCAGTTTTCGGAGGGGATATCCCGTGACAGATACGCAGTATTTT

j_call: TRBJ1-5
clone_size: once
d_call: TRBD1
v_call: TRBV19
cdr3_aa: CASSIRGGQGHF
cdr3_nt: TGTGCCAGTAGTATTAGAGGGGGACAGGGGCATTTT

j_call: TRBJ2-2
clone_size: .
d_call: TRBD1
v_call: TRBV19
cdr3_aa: CASSMAIGQGAGTGELFF
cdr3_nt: TGTGCCAGTAGTATGGCCATAGGACAGGGGGCAGGGACCGGGGAGCTGTTTTTT

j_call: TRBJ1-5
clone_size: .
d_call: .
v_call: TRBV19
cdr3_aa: CASSIYEKDSPFKNSNQPQHF
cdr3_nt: TGTGCCAGTAGTATCTACGAGAAGGACAGTCCGTTCAAAAATAGCAATCAGCCCCAGCATTTT

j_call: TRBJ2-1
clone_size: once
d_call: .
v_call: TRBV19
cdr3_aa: CASSMERNYNEQFF
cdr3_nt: TGTGCCAGTAGTATGGAGAGAAATTACAATGAGCAGTTCTTC

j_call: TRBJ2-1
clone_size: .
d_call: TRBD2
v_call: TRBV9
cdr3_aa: CASSGLLAGVPKDEQFF
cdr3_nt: TGTGCCAGCAGCGGGCTACTAGCGGGAGTCCCAAAGGATGAGCAGTTCTTC

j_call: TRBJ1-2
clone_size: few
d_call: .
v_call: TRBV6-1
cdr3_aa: CASRFLPPSYGYTF
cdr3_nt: TGTGCCAGCAGATTTCTACCCCCATCCTATGGCTACACCTTC

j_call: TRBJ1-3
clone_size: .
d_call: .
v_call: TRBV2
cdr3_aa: CASVQTGLGNTIYF
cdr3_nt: TGTGCCAGCGTCCAAACAGGGTTGGGAAACACCATATATTTT

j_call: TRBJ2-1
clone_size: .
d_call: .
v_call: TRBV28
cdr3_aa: CASSPTSRFYNEQFF
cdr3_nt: TGTGCCAGCAGCCCGACTTCACGATTCTACAATGAGCAGTTCTTC

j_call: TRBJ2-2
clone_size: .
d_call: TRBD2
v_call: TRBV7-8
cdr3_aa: CASSRLAGGHTGELFF
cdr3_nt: TGTGCCAGCAGCCGACTAGCGGGAGGCCACACCGGGGAGCTGTTTTTT

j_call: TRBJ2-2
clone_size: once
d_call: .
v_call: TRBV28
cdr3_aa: CASRSMDSHTGELFF
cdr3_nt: TGTGCCAGCAGGTCAATGGACAGCCACACCGGGGAGCTGTTTTTT

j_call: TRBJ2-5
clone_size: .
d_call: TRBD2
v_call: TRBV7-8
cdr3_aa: CASSLAAGVGGETQYF
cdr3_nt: TGTGCCAGCAGCTTAGCCGCGGGAGTCGGTGGGGAGACCCAGTACTTC

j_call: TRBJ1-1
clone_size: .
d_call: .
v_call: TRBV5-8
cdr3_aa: CASSPRINTEAFF
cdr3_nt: TGTGCCAGCAGCCCCAGGATTAACACTGAAGCTTTCTTT

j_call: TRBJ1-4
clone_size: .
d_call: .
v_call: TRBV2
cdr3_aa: CASRQGRNEKLFF
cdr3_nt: TGTGCCAGCAGACAGGGTCGTAATGAAAAACTGTTTTTT

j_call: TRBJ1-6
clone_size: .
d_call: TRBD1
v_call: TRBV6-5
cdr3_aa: CASRATGDNSPLHF
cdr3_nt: TGTGCCAGCCGAGCGACAGGGGATAATTCACCCCTCCACTTT

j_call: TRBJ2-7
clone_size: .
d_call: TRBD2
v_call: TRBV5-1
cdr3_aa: CASSFTTQRGSGRWYEQYF
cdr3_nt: TGCGCCAGCAGCTTTACAACCCAACGAGGTAGCGGGAGGTGGTACGAGCAGTACTTC

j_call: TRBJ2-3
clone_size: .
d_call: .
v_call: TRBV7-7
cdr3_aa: CASSLYFGDTQYF
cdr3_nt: TGTGCTAGCAGCCTCTACTTCGGAGATACGCAGTATTTT

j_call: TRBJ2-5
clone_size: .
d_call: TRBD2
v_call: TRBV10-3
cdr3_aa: CAISEFSGRFQETQYF
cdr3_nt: TGTGCCATCAGTGAGTTTAGCGGGAGGTTCCAAGAGACCCAGTACTTC

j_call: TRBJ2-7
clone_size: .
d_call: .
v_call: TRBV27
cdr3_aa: CASSPTRGGGANSALYEQYF
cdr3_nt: TGTGCCAGCAGCCCGACCAGGGGTGGGGGGGCGAACAGTGCGCTATACGAGCAGTACTTC

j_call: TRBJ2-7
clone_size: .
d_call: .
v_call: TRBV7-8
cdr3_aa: CASSVGGTYEQYF
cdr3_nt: TGTGCCAGCAGCGTGGGGGGAACCTACGAGCAGTACTTC